This T cell receptor beta chain was identified during a study of T cell responses to AZD1222 COVID-19 vaccine. Per germline, CDR1 SQVTM and CDR2 ANQGSEA. There are 13 residues in the CDR3. V dropped 0 bases and J dropped 7; count of bases not matched to a gene: 3. Produced via immunoSEQ multiplex PCR; TCRdb's table is partial and in-frame only. The data show about 170,000 clones, around nine tenths seen once. Sequencing was performed on peripheral blood, taken 28 days after the second AZD1222 dose. This TCR derives from an adult who received the AZD1222 COVID-19 vaccine. J is TRBJ2-4 and V is TRBV29-1; 7 positions match TRBD1. CDR3 sequence (DNA): TGCAGCGTTGAAGAGGTAGGGGGCAACATTCAGTACTTC. Protein sequence: CSVEEVGGNIQYF.